The next 19 T cell receptor beta chains were all read from a single sample in a study of blood T cell repertoires in COVID-19. The data were produced by immunoSEQ multiplex PCR, yet TCRdb's version contains in-frame clones alone and is incomplete. Counted here are about 260,000 clones, around 91% occurring once; the ten biggest clones make up roughly 2.3%. Sequenced: PBMCs or T cells enriched from blood (not recorded which). These receptors were collected from a woman aged 18-29 years who had recovered from COVID-19.

The chain recombines TRBV5-6 with TRBJ1-5, with 10 bases fitting TRBD1. V was clipped by 0 bases and J by 5 bases; unmatched bases: 5. The CDR3 is 16 amino acids. Germline-derived CDR1 and CDR2 are SGHDT and YYEEEE. The CDR3 loop reads CASSLEGQGMHQPQHF. The CDR3 DNA follows: TGTGCCAGCAGCTTGGAGGGACAGGGGATGCATCAGCCCCAGCATTTT.

This clone was observed a handful of times. The V call is TRBV19, the J call TRBJ1-1; D possibly corresponds to TRBD1 (5 bases). Germline CDR1 is LNHDA and CDR2 is SQIVND (reference sequence). The V end was cut by 5 bases, the J end by 0 bases, with 10 bases between. This CDR3 contains 14 residues. CDR3 bases: TGTGCCAGTAGTTTTGCGGGGGTGAACACTGAAGCTTTCTTT. Translation gives CASSFAGVNTEAFF.

This sequence joins TRBV11-3 and TRBJ2-3; 8 bases are a match to TRBD2. This CDR3 is 14 amino acids long. With V trimmed by 3 bases and J by 4 bases, 3 bases remained unmatched. Germline V gene lookup returns CDR1 SGHNT and CDR2 YENEEA. For the CDR3, the DNA is TGTGCCAGCAGCTTCGGGGGGGAGGCAGATACGCAGTATTTT. Translation: CASSFGGEADTQYF.

The chain employs TRBV10-2 and TRBJ1-2, with 7 bases identical to TRBD1. Germline CDR1 and CDR2: WSHSY and SAAADI. The junction had 8 bases not matched to a gene; V was cut back by 6 bases and J by 4 bases. This CDR3 is 14 amino acids long. The chain's CDR3 is CASRLTTGTYGYTF. Written as DNA, the CDR3 is TGCGCCAGCAGATTGACGACAGGGACCTATGGCTACACCTTC.

V is TRBV30 and J is TRBJ1-3; D possibly corresponds to TRBD1 (6 bases). V dropped 3 bases and J dropped 3 bases, with 15 bases sitting between them. From germline, CDR1 is GTSNPN and CDR2 SVGIG (reference sequence). The CDR3 length is 15 residues. The CDR3 protein is CAWSRDTVVGNTIYF. In DNA form, the CDR3 reads TGTGCCTGGAGCAGGGACACGGTAGTTGGAAACACCATATATTTT.

The chain couples TRBV9 to TRBJ1-1, with 9 bases that match TRBD1. Germline loops: CDR1 SGDLS, CDR2 YYNGEE. V was pared by 3 bases and J by 3 bases, with 9 bases of the junction left unmatched. There are 16 residues in the CDR3. CDR3: CASSATGGRSDTEAFF. The CDR3 DNA reads TGTGCCAGCAGCGCCACAGGGGGCAGGTCGGACACTGAAGCTTTCTTT.

The rearrangement joins TRBV29-1 to TRBJ2-2, with D unclear. V was trimmed by 5 bases and J by 0 bases, leaving 7 bases between them. Germline assignment: CDR1 SQVTM and CDR2 ANQGSEA. The CDR3 extends over 13 amino acids. The CDR3 here is CSVCPSNTGELFF. The CDR3 coding sequence is TGCAGCGTTTGTCCATCGAACACCGGGGAGCTGTTTTTT.

The V call is TRBV30, the J call TRBJ1-4, with D possibly matching TRBD1 (5 bases). The V end lost 0 bases, the J end lost 7 bases, and 15 bases lay between the germline ends. Per the germline V gene, CDR1 is GTSNPN and CDR2 is SVGIG (reference sequence). The CDR3 has 15 residues. The CDR3 loop is CAWSVRRGPGEKLFF. The CDR3 DNA follows: TGTGCCTGGAGTGTACGTAGGGGTCCAGGTGAAAAACTGTTTTTT.

This sequence joins TRBV29-1 and TRBJ2-3; 14 nucleotides agree with TRBD2. CDR1 is SQVTM, CDR2 ANQGSEA, per germline. The CDR3 has 18 residues. After removal of 4 bases from V and 0 bases from J, the junction contained 9 bases not matched to a gene. CDR3 in amino acids: CSVGETSGGAGSTDTQYF. The CDR3 region has the DNA TGCAGCGTTGGGGAGACTAGCGGGGGGGCTGGTAGCACAGATACGCAGTATTTT.

The rearrangement joins TRBV12-3 or TRBV12-4 to TRBJ2-3; TRBD1 is a possible D gene (6 bases). This CDR3 region has 12 residues. The V and J ends lost 6 bases and 3 bases respectively, with 7 bases between them. CDR3: CASRDRTDTQYF. For the CDR3, the DNA is TGTGCCAGCAGAGACAGGACAGATACGCAGTATTTT.

This chain links TRBV6-5 with TRBJ2-2; TRBD1 might be the D (6 bases). The V gene lost 7 bases and the J gene lost 7 bases, with 13 bases spanning the gap. Germline CDR1 MNHEY, CDR2 SVGAGI. This CDR3 is 13 amino acids long. Here the CDR3 reads CASIGRGGGELFF. For the CDR3, the DNA is TGTGCCAGCATTGGCAGGGGCGGCGGGGAGCTGTTTTTT.

The chain has TRBV19 and TRBJ1-5, with D unclear. CDR3 length: 14 amino acids. Germline V gene data show CDR1 as LNHDA and CDR2 as SQIVND (reference sequence). The germline V and J ends were trimmed by 3 bases and 9 bases, with 15 bases remaining between them. The CDR3 sequence: CASSIARAAGPQHF. As DNA, the CDR3 is TGTGCCAGTAGTATCGCAAGAGCCGCCGGGCCCCAGCATTTT.

This chain uses TRBV19 with TRBJ2-5, with TRBD2 matching over 9 bases. With 9 bases clipped from V and 4 bases from J, the junction kept 12 bases outside the gene matches. This CDR3 is 15 amino acids long. Germline V CDR1 and CDR2: LNHDA, SQIVND (reference sequence). Here the CDR3 reads CASAPAGGLGETQYF. The DNA for the CDR3 is TGTGCCAGCGCCCCCGCGGGGGGGCTAGGAGAGACCCAGTACTTC.

This chain joins TRBV19 and TRBJ1-5, with 9 nucleotides matching TRBD1. Germline V gene data show CDR1 as LNHDA and CDR2 as SQIVND (reference sequence). The V gene end was trimmed by 5 bases and the J gene end by 4 bases; junction bases not matched to a gene: 6. The CDR3 extends over 15 amino acids. Here the CDR3 DNA reads TGTGCCAGTAGTCTGACGGGACAGGGAAATCAGCCCCAGCATTTT. Its protein is CASSLTGQGNQPQHF.

The chain carries TRBV23-1 and TRBJ1-1; D might be TRBD1 (5 bases). TRBV23-1 is placed among ORFs of uncertain function. V lost 4 bases and J 0 bases, leaving 18 bases between the germline ends. There are 17 residues in the CDR3. CDR3 residues: CASSPYPGTRLNTEAFF. DNA of the CDR3: TGCGCCAGCAGTCCTTACCCCGGGACTCGATTGAACACTGAAGCTTTCTTT.

The chain is built from TRBV25-1 and TRBJ1-1, with D maybe TRBD1 (6 bases). Between the trimmed V and J ends, which lost 2 bases and 5 bases, there was a span of 12 bases. Germline assignment: CDR1 MGHDK and CDR2 SYGVNS. This CDR3 is built from 14 residues. The CDR3 DNA reads TGTGCCAGCAGTGAAACAGGGAGGGGGACTGAAGCTTTCTTT. It yields the protein CASSETGRGTEAFF.

This clone showed up just a few times. The chain recombines TRBV15 with TRBJ2-2, with a possible D match to TRBD1 (7 bases). The CDR3 length is 14 residues. V lost 8 bases and J lost 6, with 16 bases in between. Germline V gene data show CDR1 as LNHNV and CDR2 as YYDKDF (reference sequence). This CDR3 is CATAQGGPAGELFF. In DNA, the CDR3 is TGTGCCACCGCCCAGGGGGGCCCCGCCGGGGAGCTGTTTTTT.

The gene calls are TRBV18 and TRBJ1-4; D remains ambiguous. Germline V gives CDR1 KGHSH, CDR2 LQKENI. CDR3 length equals 15 residues. V lost 1 base and J 4 bases, leaving 10 bases between the germline ends. As DNA, the CDR3 is TGTGCCAGCTCACCACGGAGTGGAAGTAATGAAAAACTGTTTTTT. It encodes CASSPRSGSNEKLFF.

V is TRBV28 and J is TRBJ1-6; D gene uncertain. Trimming pared 5 bases from V and 7 bases from J, leaving 18 bases between. The CDR3 length is 16 residues. In germline, CDR1 is MDHEN, CDR2 SYDVKM. The CDR3 is CASSARREPTNSPLHF. The DNA of the CDR3 is TGTGCCAGCAGTGCCAGACGGGAACCGACGAATTCACCCCTCCACTTT. Full variable domain (rest looked up from reference TRBV28 and TRBJ1-6): DVKVTQSSRYLVKRTGEKVFLECVQDMDHENMFWYRQDPGLGLRLIYFSYDVKMKEKGDIPEGYSVSREKKERFSLILESASTNQTSMYLCASSARREPTNSPLHFGNGTRLTVT.